This T cell receptor beta chain comes out of a study of vaccination and CD4 T cells after COVID-19. Study-wide background: Each individual in the study obtained two doses of BNT162b2 or mRNA-1273 vaccine.

Details on this clonotype: Its antigen is unidentified.

The assay that was used to sequence DNA from cultured CD4+ T cells was the Oncomine TCR Beta short-read assay. Using its own MiXCR run on the PCR reads, TCRdb lists one record per CDR3 protein. This sample has about 3,500 distinct CDR3 sequences, with roughly 30% found just once. Study findings and constraints: SARS-CoV-2-reactive clonotype medians increased from around 19 to 38, not significantly.

The CDR3 length is 14 residues. CDR1 is SGHVS, CDR2 FQNEAQ, per germline. V dropped 5 bases and J dropped 9 bases, with 17 bases sitting between them. This sample's treatment: approximately 9-day PBMC culture with coronavirus spike peptide pools or control peptides (ViraFEST assay). The TCR comes from a human donor who had recovered from COVID-19. The V call is TRBV7-8, the J call TRBJ2-1; D may be TRBD2 (6 bases). Sequenced material: CD4+ T cells from blood, cultured in vitro. DNA of the CDR3: TGTGCCAGCAGCAAGACTAGGACGCCCGGTGAGCAGTTCTTC. It codes for CASSKTRTPGEQFF.